The 5 T cell receptor beta chains given below trace back to one sample, sequenced in a study of OX40 agonist ivuxolimab in advanced cancers. Measured with immunoSEQ multiplex PCR; TCRdb has only the in-frame clones, and not every one. The data hold roughly 90,000 clones, with about 90% observed a single time. This specimen was CD4+ or CD8+ T cells sorted from blood, taken in a trial of the OX40 agonist ivuxolimab. All receptors come from an adult with an advanced solid tumor such as melanoma, head and neck, liver or kidney cancer.

The CDR3 nucleotides are TGTGCCAGCAGCTCCCGAGAGCGGACTTACACAGATACGCAGTATTTT. This sequence encodes CASSSRERTYTDTQYF. The chain joins TRBV7-2 to TRBJ2-3; a weak D match, TRBD2 (5 bases). The CDR3 has 16 residues. The germline V and J ends were trimmed by 4 bases and 2 bases, with 16 bases remaining between them. Germline CDR1 SGHTA, CDR2 FQGNSA. The full variable domain, rest sourced from reference TRBV7-2 and TRBJ2-3, is GAGVSQSPSNKVTEKGKDVELRCDPISGHTALYWYRQSLGQGLEFLIYFQGNSAPDKSGLPSDRFSAERTGGSVSTLTIQRTQQEDSAVYLCASSSRERTYTDTQYFGPGTRLTVL.

The J gene is TRBJ1-1, the V gene TRBV7-2; unclear D gene. The V end was cut by 0 bases, the J end by 0 bases, with 8 bases between. The germline V gene encodes CDR1 SGHTA and CDR2 FQGNSA. The CDR3 covers 15 residues. CDR3 nucleotides: TGTGCCAGCAGCTTAGCGGAGGGAGTGAACACTGAAGCTTTCTTT. Translating it yields CASSLAEGVNTEAFF.

This chain uses TRBV7-9 with TRBJ1-3; D is unresolved. The CDR3 length is 13 residues. CDR1 is SEHNR, CDR2 FQNEAQ, per germline (reference sequence). Between the trimmed V and J ends, which lost 11 bases and 3 bases, there was a span of 14 bases. The CDR3: CALGRGSGNTIYF. CDR3 nucleotides: TGTGCCCTAGGCCGGGGTAGTGGAAACACCATATATTTT.

The chain carries TRBV28 and TRBJ1-3; D remains unclear. The CDR3 extends over 14 amino acids. The ends were cut back, 3 bases at V and 7 bases at J, with 13 bases in the middle. Looked up from germline, CDR1 is MDHEN and CDR2 is SYDVKM. The CDR3 here is CASSFDPSRNTIYF. The CDR3 region has the DNA TGTGCCAGCAGTTTCGACCCTTCCAGGAACACCATATATTTT.

The CDR3 protein is CASSKVVRYNEQFF. CDR3 DNA: TGTGCCAGCAGCAAAGTGGTGCGGTACAATGAGCAGTTCTTC. The J gene is TRBJ2-1, the V gene TRBV21-1; the D segment call TRBD2 is taken from the table without a DNA check. TRBV21-1 is marked as a pseudogene. This CDR3 has 14 amino acids.